This TCR beta chain was recovered during a study of blood T cell repertoires in COVID-19. The overall study: There were acute and convalescent COVID-19 samples, and they came from the United States, Italy and Spain. T cells, B-cell-depleted T cells, or PBMCs supplied cDNA or gDNA.

Original data processing: Amplification from reference gene primers served as the basis for estimated nucleated cell counts. Repertoires were generated with immunoSEQ multiplex PCR, while TCRdb's copy carries only in-frame clones and drops some. That table gives V, J and clone size, and the DNA gave D and trimming. Of tens of thousands of clones listed, 75% to 80% are singletons. The sequence came from a human donor in a cohort sampled during active COVID-19. The sequencing input was peripheral blood.

CDR3 sequence reads: CASSLASPVSYEQYF. Here the CDR3 DNA reads TGTGCCAGCAGCTTAGCTTCTCCGGTCTCCTACGAGCAGTACTTC. The chain joins TRBV5-8 to TRBJ2-7; unclear D gene. Germline lookup yields CDR1 SGHTS and CDR2 YDEGEE. The CDR3 is 15 amino acids. V shed 2 bases and J shed 0 bases, with 12 bases lying between them.